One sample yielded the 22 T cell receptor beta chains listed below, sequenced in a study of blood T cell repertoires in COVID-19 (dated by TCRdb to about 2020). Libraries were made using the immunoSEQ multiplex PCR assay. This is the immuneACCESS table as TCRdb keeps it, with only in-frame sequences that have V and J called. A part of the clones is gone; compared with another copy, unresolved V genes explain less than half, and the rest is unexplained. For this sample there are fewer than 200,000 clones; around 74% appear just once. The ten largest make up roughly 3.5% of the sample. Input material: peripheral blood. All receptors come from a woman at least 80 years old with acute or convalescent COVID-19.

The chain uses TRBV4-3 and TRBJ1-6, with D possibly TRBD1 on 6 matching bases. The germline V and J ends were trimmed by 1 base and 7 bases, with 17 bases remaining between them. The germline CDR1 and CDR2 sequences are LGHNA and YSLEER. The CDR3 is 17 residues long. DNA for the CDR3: TGCGCCAGCAGCCAAGTTGGGGGCCGAGCACGAAATTCACCCCTCCACTTT. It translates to CASSQVGGRARNSPLHF.

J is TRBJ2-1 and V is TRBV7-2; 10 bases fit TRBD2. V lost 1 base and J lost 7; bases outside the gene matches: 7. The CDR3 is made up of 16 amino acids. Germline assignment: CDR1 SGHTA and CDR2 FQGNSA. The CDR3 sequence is CASSLGLAGAKNEQFF. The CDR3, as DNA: TGTGCCAGCAGCTTAGGGCTAGCGGGGGCCAAAAATGAGCAGTTCTTC.

The CDR3 region is CASSPDERGYNEQFF. CDR3 in DNA: TGTGCCAGCTCACCAGACGAGCGGGGCTACAATGAGCAGTTCTTC. This chain links TRBV18 with TRBJ2-1; 7 nucleotides align to TRBD2. V was pared by 2 bases and J by 3 bases, with 4 bases of the junction left unmatched. CDR1 is KGHSH and CDR2 is LQKENI in the germline V gene. This CDR3 is 15 amino acids long. The full variable domain, with the rest looked up from reference TRBV18 and TRBJ2-1, is NAGVMQNPRHLVRRRGQEARLRCSPMKGHSHVYWYRQLPEEGLKFMVYLQKENIIDESGMPKERFSAEFPKEGPSILRIQQVVRGDSAAYFCASSPDERGYNEQFFGPGTRLTVL.

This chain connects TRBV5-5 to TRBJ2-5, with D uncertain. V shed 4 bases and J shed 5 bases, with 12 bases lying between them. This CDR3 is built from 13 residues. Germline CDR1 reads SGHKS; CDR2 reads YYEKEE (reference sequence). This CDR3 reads CASSPRRRETQYF. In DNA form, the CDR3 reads TGTGCCAGCAGCCCTCGGCGGCGGGAGACCCAGTACTTC.

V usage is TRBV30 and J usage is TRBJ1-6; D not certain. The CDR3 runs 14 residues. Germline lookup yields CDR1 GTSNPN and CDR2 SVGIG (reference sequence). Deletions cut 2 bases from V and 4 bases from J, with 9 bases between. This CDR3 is CAWSSSGYNSPLHF. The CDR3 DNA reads TGTGCCTGGAGTTCATCGGGATATAATTCACCCCTCCACTTT.

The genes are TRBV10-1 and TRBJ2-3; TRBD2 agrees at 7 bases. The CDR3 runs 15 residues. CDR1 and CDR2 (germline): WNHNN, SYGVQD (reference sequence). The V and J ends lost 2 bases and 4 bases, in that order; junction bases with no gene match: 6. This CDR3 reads CASSEGGRIPDTQYF. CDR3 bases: TGCGCCAGCAGTGAGGGCGGGAGAATTCCAGATACGCAGTATTTT.

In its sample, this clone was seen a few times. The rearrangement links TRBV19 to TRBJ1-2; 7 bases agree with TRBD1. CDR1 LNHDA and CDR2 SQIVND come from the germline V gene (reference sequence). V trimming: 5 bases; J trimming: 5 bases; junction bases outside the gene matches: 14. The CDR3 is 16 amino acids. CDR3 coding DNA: TGTGCCAGTAGTCTGCGCCCGGGACAGCAGACTTATGGCTACACCTTC. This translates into CASSLRPGQQTYGYTF.

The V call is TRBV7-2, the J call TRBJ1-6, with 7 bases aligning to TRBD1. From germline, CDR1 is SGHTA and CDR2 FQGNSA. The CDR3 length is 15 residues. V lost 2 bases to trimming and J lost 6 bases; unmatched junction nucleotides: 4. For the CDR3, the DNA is TGTGCCAGCAGCTTATTACAGGGGAGTAATTCACCCCTCCACTTT. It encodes CASSLLQGSNSPLHF.

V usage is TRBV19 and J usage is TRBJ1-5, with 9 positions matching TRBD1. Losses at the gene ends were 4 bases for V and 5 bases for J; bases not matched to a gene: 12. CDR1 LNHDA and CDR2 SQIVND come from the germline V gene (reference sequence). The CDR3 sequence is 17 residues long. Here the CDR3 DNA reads TGTGCCAGTAGTACCTCAGGAACAGGGGGCTTTCATCAGCCCCAGCATTTT. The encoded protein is CASSTSGTGGFHQPQHF.

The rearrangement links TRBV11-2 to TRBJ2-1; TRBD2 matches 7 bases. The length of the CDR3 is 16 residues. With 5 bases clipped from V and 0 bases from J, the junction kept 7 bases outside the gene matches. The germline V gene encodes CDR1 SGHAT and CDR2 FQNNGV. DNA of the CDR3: TGTGCCAGCAGCAACAAGCGGGGCAGCTCCTACAATGAGCAGTTCTTC. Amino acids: CASSNKRGSSYNEQFF.

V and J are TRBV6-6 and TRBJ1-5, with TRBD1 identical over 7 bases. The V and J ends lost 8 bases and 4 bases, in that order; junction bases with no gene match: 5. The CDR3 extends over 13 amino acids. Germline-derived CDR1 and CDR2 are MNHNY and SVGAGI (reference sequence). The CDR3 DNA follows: TGTGCCAGCGGAAAACAGGGGAATCAGCCCCAGCATTTT. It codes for CASGKQGNQPQHF.

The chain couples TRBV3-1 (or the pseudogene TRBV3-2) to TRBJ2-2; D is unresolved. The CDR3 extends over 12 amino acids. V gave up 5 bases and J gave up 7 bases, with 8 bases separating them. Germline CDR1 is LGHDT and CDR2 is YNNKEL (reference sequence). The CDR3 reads CASSYGFGELFF. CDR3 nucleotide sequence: TGTGCCAGCAGCTACGGGTTCGGGGAGCTGTTTTTT.

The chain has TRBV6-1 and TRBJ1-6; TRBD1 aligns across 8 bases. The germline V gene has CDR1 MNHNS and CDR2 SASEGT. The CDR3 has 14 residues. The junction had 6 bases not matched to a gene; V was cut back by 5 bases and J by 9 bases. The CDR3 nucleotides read TGTGCCAGCAGTTTCAGGGGGCGCGGTTCACCCCTCCACTTT. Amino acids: CASSFRGRGSPLHF.

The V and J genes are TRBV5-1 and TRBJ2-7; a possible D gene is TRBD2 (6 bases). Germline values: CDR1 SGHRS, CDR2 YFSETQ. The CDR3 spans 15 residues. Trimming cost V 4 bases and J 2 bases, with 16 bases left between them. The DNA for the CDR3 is TGCGCCAGCAGCCCGGGACTTGCCCGGACCTACGAGCAGTACTTC. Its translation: CASSPGLARTYEQYF.

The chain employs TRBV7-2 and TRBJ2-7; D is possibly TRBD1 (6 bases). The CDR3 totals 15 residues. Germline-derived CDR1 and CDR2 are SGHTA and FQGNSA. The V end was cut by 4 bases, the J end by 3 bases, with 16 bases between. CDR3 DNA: TGTGCCAGCAGCTCAGAGGGCAGGGGTTTCTACGAGCAGTACTTC. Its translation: CASSSEGRGFYEQYF.

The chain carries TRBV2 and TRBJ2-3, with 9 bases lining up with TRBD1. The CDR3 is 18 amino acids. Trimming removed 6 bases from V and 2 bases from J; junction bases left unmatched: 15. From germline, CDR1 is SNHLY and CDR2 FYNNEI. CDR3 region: CASRAGTGYVIDTDTQYF. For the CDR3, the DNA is TGTGCCAGCAGAGCCGGGACAGGGTATGTTATAGACACAGATACGCAGTATTTT.

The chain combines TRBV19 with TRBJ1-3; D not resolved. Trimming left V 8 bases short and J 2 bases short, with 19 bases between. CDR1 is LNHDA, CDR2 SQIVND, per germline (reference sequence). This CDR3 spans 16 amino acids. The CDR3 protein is CASSSQWGGPGNTIYF. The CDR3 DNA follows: TGTGCCAGTTCATCGCAGTGGGGAGGTCCTGGAAACACCATATATTTT.

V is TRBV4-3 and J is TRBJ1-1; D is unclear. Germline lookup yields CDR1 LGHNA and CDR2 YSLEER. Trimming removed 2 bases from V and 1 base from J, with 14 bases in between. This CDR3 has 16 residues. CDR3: CASSQLWTSRNTEAFF. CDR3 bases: TGCGCCAGCAGCCAACTTTGGACTAGTCGGAACACTGAAGCTTTCTTT.

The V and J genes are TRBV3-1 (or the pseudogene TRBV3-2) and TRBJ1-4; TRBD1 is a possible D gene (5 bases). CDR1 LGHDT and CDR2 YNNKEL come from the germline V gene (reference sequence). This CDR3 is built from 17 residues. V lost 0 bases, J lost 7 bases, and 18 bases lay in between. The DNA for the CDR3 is TGTGCCAGCAGCCAAGATCCAGCAGGGTTCTTGGGTGAAAAACTGTTTTTT. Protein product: CASSQDPAGFLGEKLFF.

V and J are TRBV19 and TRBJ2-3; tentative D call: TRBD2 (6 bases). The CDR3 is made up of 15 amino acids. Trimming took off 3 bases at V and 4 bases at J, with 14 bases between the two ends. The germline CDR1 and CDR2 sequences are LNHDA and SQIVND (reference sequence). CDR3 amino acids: CASSISGRGADTQYF. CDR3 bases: TGTGCCAGTAGTATCTCCGGGAGAGGTGCAGATACGCAGTATTTT.

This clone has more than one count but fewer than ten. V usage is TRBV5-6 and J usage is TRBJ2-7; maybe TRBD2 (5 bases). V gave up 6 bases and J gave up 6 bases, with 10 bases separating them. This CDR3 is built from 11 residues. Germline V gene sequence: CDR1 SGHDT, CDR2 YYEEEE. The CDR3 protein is CASNSGGEQYF. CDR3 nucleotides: TGTGCCAGCAACTCCGGAGGCGAGCAGTACTTC.

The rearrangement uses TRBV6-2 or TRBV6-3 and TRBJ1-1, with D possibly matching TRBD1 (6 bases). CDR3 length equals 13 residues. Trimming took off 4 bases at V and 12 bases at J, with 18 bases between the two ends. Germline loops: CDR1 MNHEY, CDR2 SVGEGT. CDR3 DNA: TGTGCCAGCAGTTCGAGTTCACAGGGTGTCTCTTTCTTT. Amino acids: CASSSSSQGVSFF.